This T cell receptor (beta chain) comes out of a study of T cells in Graves' hyperthyroidism and ophthalmopathy. Ten or more counts support this clonotype. The length of the CDR3 is 13 residues. The V gene's germline CDR1 is SGHRS and CDR2 YFSETQ. Trimming left V 5 bases short and J 2 bases short, with 9 bases between. RNA transcripts provided the source from which TCR beta CDR3 regions were amplified. First-round RT-PCR of the TCR CDR3 relied on the HTBI primer set. In TCRdb, the multiplex PCR reads were re-called with MiXCR into one record per CDR3 protein. The profile shows a few hundred thousand distinct CDR3 sequences, 14% to 15% of them singletons.

Sample: blood. The J gene is TRBJ2-3, the V gene TRBV5-1; D call uncertain. This TCR was sampled from a woman aged 40 to 55 with Graves' hyperthyroidism that later progressed to Graves' ophthalmopathy. In DNA, the CDR3 is TGCGCCAGCAGTTCCGACAACACAGATACGCAGTATTTT. The encoded protein is CASSSDNTDTQYF.